What follows are 27 T cell receptor beta chains derived from one specimen sequenced in a study of cytomegalovirus exposure and HLA in healthy donors. Primers for the PCR totalled 60 Vbeta and 13 Jbeta. Measured with immunoSEQ multiplex PCR; TCRdb has only the in-frame clones, and not every one. The sample contains about 200,000 clones, roughly four fifths of which appear only once. The source material was PBMCs. Every receptor here comes from a woman between 40 and 50 years old in good health and CMV-seronegative.

This chain links TRBV27 with TRBJ1-2, with 9 bases identical to TRBD1. Germline trimming cut 4 bases from V and 5 bases from J; bases unmatched to any gene: 8. The CDR3 length is 15 residues. In germline, CDR1 is MNHEY, CDR2 SMNVEV (reference sequence). CDR3 sequence (DNA): TGTGCCAGCAGTTCCACGACAGGGGGGAGATATGGCTACACCTTC. Amino acid sequence: CASSSTTGGRYGYTF.

This clone was seen just once. V usage is TRBV28 and J usage is TRBJ1-5; TRBD1 might be the D (6 bases). The V end lost 8 bases, the J end lost 4 bases, and 18 bases lay between the germline ends. This CDR3 is 15 amino acids long. The germline gives CDR1 MDHEN, CDR2 SYDVKM. This chain's CDR3 is CASGPRGDKNQPQHF. CDR3 DNA sequence: TGTGCCAGCGGGCCCCGAGGGGACAAAAATCAGCCCCAGCATTTT.

Of note for this clone: This sample also contains other DNA sequences that code for the same CDR3. The V call is TRBV7-2, the J call TRBJ1-2; D uncertain. Germline V gene sequence: CDR1 SGHTA, CDR2 FQGNSA. The CDR3 is 12 amino acids. Trimming pared 5 bases from V and 4 bases from J, leaving 8 bases between. Here the CDR3 DNA reads TGTGCCAGCAGCCTAGGAGGCTATGGCTACACCTTC. Protein product: CASSLGGYGYTF.

Here the CDR3 reads CASPRGEQYF. The CDR3 nucleotides read TGTGCCAGCCCAAGGGGCGAGCAGTACTTC. The chain employs TRBV7-7 and TRBJ2-7, with a possible D match to TRBD1 (5 bases). This CDR3 has 10 amino acids. Looked up from germline, CDR1 is SSHAT and CDR2 is FNYEAQ (reference sequence). The ends were cut back, 8 bases at V and 6 bases at J, with 8 bases in the middle.

The rearrangement links TRBV25-1 to TRBJ1-3; no definite D call. Trimming pared 4 bases from V and 0 bases from J, leaving 7 bases between. The V gene's germline CDR1 is MGHDK and CDR2 SYGVNS. CDR3 length: 14 residues. CDR3: CASSAVSSGNTIYF. CDR3 DNA: TGTGCCAGCAGTGCCGTATCCTCTGGAAACACCATATATTTT.

This rearrangement joins TRBV9 to TRBJ2-1, with 10 bases aligning to TRBD2. The CDR3 has 15 amino acids. CDR1 SGDLS and CDR2 YYNGEE come from the germline V gene. The ends lost 3 bases at V and 6 bases at J; junction bases unmatched: 6. CDR3 residues: CASSGSGRGFNEQFF. The CDR3 bases are TGTGCCAGCAGCGGAAGCGGGAGGGGCTTCAATGAGCAGTTCTTC.

The chain combines TRBV15 with TRBJ1-2; a possible D gene is TRBD1 (6 bases). V shed 1 base and J shed 4 bases, with 22 bases lying between them. In germline, CDR1 is LNHNV, CDR2 YYDKDF (reference sequence). The CDR3 length is 18 residues. CDR3 sequence reads: CATSRAPFWGRTSYGYTF. CDR3 coding DNA: TGTGCCACCAGCAGAGCCCCGTTTTGGGGGCGGACCTCCTATGGCTACACCTTC.

This chain's CDR3 is CASSTDRVTSPQHF. As DNA, the CDR3 is TGTGCCAGCTCAACGGACAGGGTCACCAGCCCCCAGCATTTT. This chain joins TRBV18 and TRBJ1-5; 8 nucleotides line up with TRBD1. From germline, CDR1 is KGHSH and CDR2 LQKENI. The CDR3 totals 14 residues. With V trimmed by 5 bases and J by 10 bases, 10 bases remained unmatched.

This chain links TRBV10-1 with TRBJ2-7; possibly TRBD2 for D (7 bases). The CDR3 contains 16 residues. Germline V gives CDR1 WNHNN, CDR2 SYGVQD (reference sequence). Trimming left V 5 bases short and J 3 bases short, with 20 bases between. The CDR3 spells CASSPRGGTGGYEQYF. CDR3 DNA: TGCGCCAGCAGTCCCAGAGGGGGTACGGGGGGCTACGAGCAGTACTTC.

The chain recombines TRBV5-1 with TRBJ2-1; 10 positions agree with TRBD2. The CDR3 loop spans 15 amino acids. The V gene's germline CDR1 is SGHRS and CDR2 YFSETQ. The V gene end was trimmed by 6 bases and the J gene end by 8 bases; junction bases not matched to a gene: 11. The DNA for the CDR3 is TGCGCCAGCACCTTAGCGGGGGGACCTTACGATGAGCAGTTCTTC. Its protein is CASTLAGGPYDEQFF.

This clone has just one count. The genes are TRBV4-1 and TRBJ2-3; D not resolved. From germline, CDR1 is MGHRA and CDR2 YSYEKL. The length of the CDR3 is 13 residues. Trimming cost V 4 bases and J 2 bases, with 7 bases left between them. CDR3 DNA sequence: TGCGCCAGCAGCCTTCCCCACACAGATACGCAGTATTTT. Amino acid sequence: CASSLPHTDTQYF.

J is TRBJ1-2 and V is TRBV29-1; 7 bases agree with TRBD1. The CDR3 consists of 13 residues. Germline CDR1 and CDR2: SQVTM and ANQGSEA. The ends lost 6 bases at V and 0 bases at J; junction bases unmatched: 4. CDR3 amino acids: CSVWDSANYGYTF. The CDR3 DNA reads as TGCAGCGTCTGGGACAGCGCTAACTATGGCTACACCTTC.

This chain connects TRBV18 to TRBJ1-4; no clear D. With 0 bases removed from V and 7 bases from J, the gap between germline ends came to 9 bases. Germline V gene data show CDR1 as KGHSH and CDR2 as LQKENI. The CDR3 extends over 14 amino acids. CDR3 amino acids: CASSPPSEGEKLFF. The CDR3 DNA is TGTGCCAGCTCACCACCATCCGAGGGTGAAAAACTGTTTTTT. Using reference TRBV18 and TRBJ1-4 for the parts outside the CDR3, the full variable domain is NAGVMQNPRHLVRRRGQEARLRCSPMKGHSHVYWYRQLPEEGLKFMVYLQKENIIDESGMPKERFSAEFPKEGPSILRIQQVVRGDSAAYFCASSPPSEGEKLFFGSGTQLSVL.

The V call is TRBV11-2, the J call TRBJ1-2, with D maybe TRBD1 (5 bases). The germline V gene encodes CDR1 SGHAT and CDR2 FQNNGV. The CDR3 is 16 residues long. V was cut by 2 bases and J by 4 bases, with 17 bases left in between. In nucleotides, the CDR3 is TGTGCCAGCAGCTTAACAACCAGGGCCCTAGGCTATGGCTACACCTTC. It yields the protein CASSLTTRALGYGYTF.

The chain links TRBV5-1 to TRBJ2-7; the match to TRBD2 covers 14 bases. This CDR3 is 16 amino acids long. V dropped 4 bases and J dropped 6; count of bases not matched to a gene: 9. The V gene's germline CDR1 is SGHRS and CDR2 YFSETQ. For the CDR3, the DNA is TGCGCCAGCAGCACTGGGACTAGCGGGAGAGTTGTCGAGCAGTACTTC. It codes for CASSTGTSGRVVEQYF.

V usage is TRBV11-2 and J usage is TRBJ1-1; possible D gene TRBD1, 5 bases. Germline CDR1 and CDR2: SGHAT and FQNNGV. The length of the CDR3 is 16 residues. Trimming cost V 0 bases and J 1 base, with 12 bases left between them. The CDR3 sequence is CASSLDRGISNTEAFF. CDR3 nucleotide sequence: TGTGCCAGCAGCTTAGATCGGGGGATTTCGAACACTGAAGCTTTCTTT.

This clone was seen a few times. The rearrangement links TRBV27 to TRBJ1-1; 8 bases line up with TRBD1. CDR1 and CDR2 (germline): MNHEY, SMNVEV (reference sequence). This CDR3 is built from 14 residues. The V and J ends lost 2 bases and 5 bases, in that order; junction bases with no gene match: 4. CDR3 coding DNA: TGTGCCAGCAGTTTACGGGACAGGCGGACTGAAGCTTTCTTT. Translating gives CASSLRDRRTEAFF.

The chain combines TRBV27 with TRBJ2-7, with D tentatively TRBD1 (6 bases). Trimming left V 5 bases short and J 1 base short, with 21 bases between. Germline V gene data show CDR1 as MNHEY and CDR2 as SMNVEV (reference sequence). This CDR3 is 17 amino acids long. The CDR3 coding sequence is TGTGCCAGCAGTCTCAGTCCGGACAGAGCGAGATCCTACGAGCAGTACTTC. This translates into CASSLSPDRARSYEQYF.

The J gene is TRBJ2-7, the V gene TRBV2; 11 bases agree with TRBD2. Per germline, CDR1 SNHLY and CDR2 FYNNEI. Trimming cost V 7 bases and J 5 bases; bases outside gene matches: 7. The CDR3 has 14 amino acids. The CDR3, as DNA: TGTGCCAGCATCGGACTAGCGGGCCCCCACGAGCAGTACTTC. Its protein is CASIGLAGPHEQYF.

The CDR3 protein is CASSPPGQGYEQYF. Here the CDR3 DNA reads TGCGCCAGCAGCCCACCAGGGCAGGGCTACGAGCAGTACTTC. The chain combines TRBV5-1 with TRBJ2-5, with D maybe TRBD1 (5 bases). The J call may be in error: the DNA end matches TRBJ2-7 better. Germline CDR1 is SGHRS and CDR2 is YFSETQ. There are 14 residues in the CDR3.

CDR3 sequence reads: CASSLLAPPETQYF. The CDR3, as DNA: TGTGCCAGCAGCTTACTAGCCCCTCCAGAGACCCAGTACTTC. The chain recombines TRBV7-9 with TRBJ2-5; TRBD2 might be the D (5 bases). Germline CDR1 and CDR2: SEHNR and FQNEAQ (reference sequence). Trimming left V 2 bases short and J 4 bases short, with 11 bases between. The CDR3 consists of 14 residues.

This chain uses TRBV7-8 with TRBJ2-1, with D perhaps matching TRBD1 (5 bases). CDR1 is SGHVS and CDR2 is FQNEAQ in the germline V gene. This CDR3 has 15 residues. The V and J ends lost 5 bases and 9 bases respectively, with 20 bases between them. This CDR3 is CASSRRRTGSGEQFF. CDR3 nucleotides: TGTGCCAGCAGCAGACGCCGAACAGGTTCGGGTGAGCAGTTCTTC.

V gene TRBV18 combines with J gene TRBJ1-3, with TRBD1 identical over 7 bases. The CDR3 sequence is 15 residues long. Per the germline V gene, CDR1 is KGHSH and CDR2 is LQKENI. With 3 bases clipped from V and 3 bases from J, the junction kept 5 bases outside the gene matches. The CDR3 DNA reads as TGTGCCAGCTCACCGGGACAGCGGATTGGAAACACCATATATTTT. Its protein product is CASSPGQRIGNTIYF. The whole variable domain, filled in from reference TRBV18 and TRBJ1-3, reads NAGVMQNPRHLVRRRGQEARLRCSPMKGHSHVYWYRQLPEEGLKFMVYLQKENIIDESGMPKERFSAEFPKEGPSILRIQQVVRGDSAAYFCASSPGQRIGNTIYFGEGSWLTVV.

This sequence joins TRBV30 and TRBJ1-2; 10 bases are shared with TRBD1. CDR3 length: 14 residues. Germline loops: CDR1 GTSNPN, CDR2 SVGIG (reference sequence). Germline trimming cut 4 bases from V and 3 bases from J; bases unmatched to any gene: 5. The chain's CDR3 is CAWKRGQGDYGYTF. The CDR3 DNA follows: TGTGCCTGGAAACGCGGACAGGGGGACTATGGCTACACCTTC.

Comment on this clone: Mismatch with germline at one junction end may stem from a read error. The chain joins TRBV7-9 to TRBJ1-2; D perhaps matches TRBD1 (5 bases). The germline CDR1 and CDR2 sequences are SEHNR and FQNEAQ (reference sequence). The CDR3 has 15 residues. The CDR3 is CSSSLLGGGVAGYTF. In DNA form, the CDR3 reads TGTTCCAGCAGCTTATTGGGGGGGGGTGTTGCTGGCTACACCTTC.

This clone has a single count. The chain employs TRBV10-3 and TRBJ2-5; D may be TRBD1 (6 bases). This CDR3 has 14 amino acids. The germline V gene has CDR1 ENHRY and CDR2 SYGVKD. V was cut by 6 bases and J by 5 bases, with 16 bases left in between. The CDR3 region is CAIRATGIGETQYF. The CDR3 nucleotides are TGTGCCATCAGAGCCACAGGGATCGGTGAGACCCAGTACTTC.

This rearrangement joins TRBV5-1 to TRBJ1-5; possibly TRBD1 for D (6 bases). CDR1 and CDR2 from the germline V gene are SGHRS and YFSETQ. V was shortened by 4 bases and J by 5 bases, with 16 bases between the two germline ends. The CDR3 is made up of 15 amino acids. CDR3 amino acids: CASSRGGDSDQPQHF. The DNA for the CDR3 is TGCGCCAGCAGCCGAGGGGGGGATTCTGATCAGCCCCAGCATTTT.